This T cell receptor (beta chain) was sequenced during a study of cytomegalovirus exposure and HLA in healthy donors. Whole-study findings and limits: Diagnosis of cytomegalovirus status made by the classifier reportedly showed high specificity and sensitivity. Researchers catalogued approximately 160 TCR beta chains as cytomegalovirus-associated. Most observed TCR sequences were rare, whereas some public TCRs were detected in many donors.

Points on this clone: As yet, its antigen is unknown.

The V and J ends lost 5 bases and 6 bases, in that order; junction bases with no gene match: 4. The CDR3 sequence is 14 residues long. Germline lookup yields CDR1 SEHNR and CDR2 FQNEAQ (reference sequence). The table came from immunoSEQ multiplex PCR; TCRdb's copy has only in-frame clones and leaves some out. The sample lists about 150,000 clones, 90% occurring once. The V gene is TRBV7-9, the J gene TRBJ2-5, with 12 bases identical to TRBD1. The TCR comes from a woman aged 30 to 39 in good health and CMV-seropositive. The sequencing input was PBMCs. This chain's CDR3 is CASSAGQGAKTQYF. The DNA of the CDR3 is TGTGCCAGCAGCGCGGGACAGGGGGCGAAGACCCAGTACTTC.